Described below is a single T cell receptor beta chain sequence and its context. Its antigen remains undetermined. No base quality information exists; no much larger clone differs at one position. The data are from a study of blood T cell repertoires in COVID-19 (dated by TCRdb to about 2020). At the level of the whole study: Collaborator samples came from the United States, Italy and Spain and covered acute and convalescent phases of COVID-19. The prospective study material was composed of cDNA or gDNA derived from T cells, B-cell-depleted T cells, or PBMCs. Deeply sampled blood TCRbeta repertoires from subjects exposed to, actively infected with, or recovered from COVID-19 were included in the dataset. A freely available public database, intended as a resource for researchers studying the immune response to SARS-CoV-2, is where the repertoires were released. Samples were obtained from the ongoing ImmuneRACE study (first 160 participants) and from over 1,000 subjects provided by 6 global collaborators. A de-identified subject ID, COVID-19 status, age in years and sex were almost always included in the sample metadata. Where available, HLA class I and class II types were obtained from metadata supplied by the sample provider rather than from assay-based typing.

Compared with germline, V lacks 5 bases and J lacks 3 bases; bases without a gene match: 3. The CDR3 runs 14 residues from the cysteine to the phenylalanine. Only the CDR3 DNA stays, 42 bases, in frame from base 1. From a lookup of the germline V gene, CDR1 and CDR2 are KGHSH and LQKENI. Each collaborating institution followed its own protocols to collect whole blood in K2EDTA tubes. For TCRbeta analysis, collaborators shipped samples as frozen whole blood, isolated PBMCs, or DNA extracted from either of those sample types. Summary of the overall study and its limitations: The quantity of clinical and demographic metadata differed by source and by participant and was supplied without curation.

The immunoSEQ Assay, a bias-controlled multiplex PCR, was used to amplify TCRbeta CDR3 regions from genomic DNA. As for how the authors treated the data: Within the assay, amplification of reference gene primers was used to estimate how many nucleated cells each sample contained. To quantify the absolute abundance of each unique TCRbeta CDR3 rearrangement, sequence reads were collapsed and filtered. For each sample, productive Simpson clonality was calculated by taking the square root of Simpson's diversity index across productive rearrangements. The source is immuneACCESS, and TCRdb retained only in-frame sequences with V and J called. Part of the clones is not carried over; for the studies checked, unresolved V genes explain less than half of this, and the remainder is unexplained. V and J calls and clone size follow that table, whereas D and trimming were derived from the DNA. This sample lists 150,000 or so clones; 85% to 95% were detected once. 3.5% to 5% of the sample is held by the ten biggest clonotypes.

This receptor chain uses TRBV18 and TRBJ1-2; 10 bases in the junction line up with TRBD1. This receptor was identified in a woman aged 45-65 years with acute or convalescent COVID-19. The sample taken for sequencing was peripheral blood. The sequenced DNA is TGTGCCAGCTCAATGGACAGGGGGGACTATGGCTACACCTTC. Translated, this is CASSMDRGDYGYTF.